Listed below are T cell receptor beta chains from one sample, sequenced in a study of a mutant IDH1 vaccine in newly diagnosed glioma. TCRdb keeps only in-frame clones here, not all; method: immunoSEQ multiplex PCR. The table has 60,000 to 85,000 clones, roughly 85% seen once. These receptors lack a known antigen. The sample consisted of PBMCs, taken from a glioma patient whose treatment included an IDH1 peptide vaccine. These receptors came from a woman between 50 and 59 years old with glioma. Each CDR3 is given with its conserved first and last residue. D genes are given only for firm matches. Clone size, where shown, is once, few, many, or a class for clones that have expanded.

abundance	len	v_gene	d_gene	j_gene	CDR3aa	CDR3nt
-	14	TRBV6-6	-	TRBJ2-7	CASSPLDSSYEQYF	TGTGCCAGCAGTCCACTTGACTCTTCCTACGAGCAGTACTTC
once	12	TRBV4-2	-	TRBJ2-1	CASSSGDNEQFF	TGTGCCAGCAGCTCCGGGGACAATGAGCAGTTCTTC
once	17	TRBV27	-	TRBJ2-3	CASSIALGERGTDTQYF	TGTGCCAGCAGTATAGCTCTGGGTGAGCGGGGCACAGATACGCAGTATTTT
few	13	TRBV7-9	-	TRBJ2-7	CASGQDPSYEQYF	TGTGCCAGCGGCCAGGACCCTAGCTACGAGCAGTACTTC
-	14	TRBV5-1	-	TRBJ2-7	CASSLGRGKDEQYF	TGCGCCAGCAGCTTGGGAAGGGGGAAGGACGAGCAGTACTTC
-	13	TRBV5-1	-	TRBJ2-7	CASSSRPPAEQYF	TGCGCCAGCAGCTCCCGGCCCCCCGCGGAGCAGTACTTC
-	13	TRBV19	-	TRBJ2-2	CASSIPDYGELFF	TGTGCCAGTAGTATACCCGACTACGGGGAGCTGTTTTTT
-	11	TRBV18	-	TRBJ2-5	CASSTQETQYF	TGTGCCAGCTCAACCCAAGAGACCCAGTACTTC
-	16	TRBV4-1	TRBD1	TRBJ2-7	CASSPWGQGVPYEQYF	TGCGCCAGCAGCCCCTGGGGACAGGGAGTCCCCTACGAGCAGTACTTC
once	17	TRBV10-3	TRBD2	TRBJ2-1	CAITGTSGRYSYNEQFF	TGTGCCATCACCGGGACTAGCGGGAGGTATTCCTACAATGAGCAGTTCTTC
-	15	TRBV5-1	TRBD2	TRBJ2-5	CASSLAGGFQETQYF	TGCGCCAGCAGCTTGGCCGGGGGGTTTCAAGAGACCCAGTACTTC
-	14	TRBV6-5	-	TRBJ1-2	CASSYVGGDYGYTF	TGTGCCAGCAGTTACGTAGGGGGGGACTATGGCTACACCTTC
-	13	TRBV5-1	-	TRBJ2-3	CASSLDSPDTQYF	TGCGCCAGCAGCTTGGATTCGCCAGATACGCAGTATTTT
few	16	TRBV19	-	TRBJ1-5	CASSITGARGNQPQHF	TGTGCCAGTAGTATAACCGGGGCCAGAGGCAATCAGCCCCAGCATTTT
-	16	TRBV7-9	-	TRBJ1-3	CASSPPGSSSGNTIYF	TGTGCCAGCAGCCCCCCAGGGAGCAGCTCTGGAAACACCATATATTTT
-	15	TRBV28	-	TRBJ1-2	CASSLYPDRPYGYTF	TGTGCCAGCAGTTTATACCCCGACAGACCCTATGGCTACACCTTC
-	14	TRBV11-2	-	TRBJ1-1	CASSLDHLGPEAFF	TGTGCCAGCAGCTTAGATCATTTGGGACCCGAAGCTTTCTTT
-	15	TRBV11-3	TRBD1	TRBJ2-2	CASSRGTANTGELFF	TGTGCCAGCAGTCGTGGGACAGCGAACACCGGGGAGCTGTTTTTT
-	12	TRBV25-1	TRBD1	TRBJ2-7	CASRQGRDEQYF	TGTGCCAGCAGACAGGGGCGCGACGAGCAGTACTTC
-	13	TRBV5-4	TRBD1	TRBJ2-1	CASSSDRYNEQFF	TGTGCCAGCAGTTCGGACAGGTACAATGAGCAGTTCTTC
-	14	TRBV6-5	-	TRBJ2-7	CASSYGGGAYEQYF	TGTGCCAGCAGTTACGGCGGCGGAGCCTACGAGCAGTACTTC
-	13	TRBV9	-	TRBJ1-5	CASSADPGSPQHF	TGTGCCAGCAGTGCCGACCCGGGATCGCCCCAGCATTTT
-	13	TRBV28	TRBD1	TRBJ1-2	CASSLDREFGYTF	TGTGCCAGCAGCTTGGACAGGGAGTTTGGCTACACCTTC
-	16	TRBV6-5	-	TRBJ1-2	CASSYSVGREEYGYTF	TGTGCCAGCAGTTACTCAGTCGGTAGGGAGGAATATGGCTACACCTTC
-	15	TRBV11-2	TRBD1	TRBJ2-1	CASSLVDRGTHEQFF	TGTGCCAGCAGCTTAGTGGACAGGGGTACCCATGAGCAGTTCTTC
-	12	TRBV11-2	TRBD2	TRBJ2-1	CASSLNSGEQFF	TGTGCCAGCAGCTTAAATAGCGGGGAGCAGTTCTTC
-	12	TRBV19	TRBD1	TRBJ1-1	CATQGTGTEAFF	TGTGCCACCCAAGGGACAGGGACTGAAGCTTTCTTT
-	14	TRBV7-3	TRBD1	TRBJ1-2	CASSLMGQGDGYTF	TGTGCCAGCAGCTTAATGGGACAGGGGGATGGCTACACCTTC
-	16	TRBV9	-	TRBJ2-3	CASSVVGGSSTDTQYF	TGTGCCAGCAGCGTAGTAGGGGGGTCTAGCACAGATACGCAGTATTTT
-	20	TRBV5-1	-	TRBJ2-3	CASSSRQGFLAATSTDTQYF	TGCGCCAGCAGCTCCCGACAGGGGTTCCTAGCGGCAACCTCCACAGATACGCAGTATTTT
-	13	TRBV27	-	TRBJ1-1	CASSLLGDTEAFF	TGTGCCAGCAGTTTATTAGGGGACACTGAAGCTTTCTTT
-	17	TRBV4-2	TRBD2	TRBJ2-1	CASSHPPAGLAGDEQFF	TGTGCCAGCAGCCATCCTCCGGCCGGGCTAGCGGGAGATGAGCAGTTCTTC
-	15	TRBV6-5	-	TRBJ2-7	CASSYFLGGSYEQYF	TGTGCCAGCAGTTACTTCTTAGGGGGATCTTACGAGCAGTACTTC
-	15	TRBV7-6	-	TRBJ1-1	CASSPGPGPNTEAFF	TGTGCCAGCAGCCCCGGCCCCGGCCCGAACACTGAAGCTTTCTTT
-	14	TRBV5-1	TRBD2	TRBJ2-1	CASRQTSGSGEQFF	TGCGCCAGCAGGCAAACTAGCGGGAGTGGTGAGCAGTTCTTC
-	15	TRBV19	-	TRBJ1-2	CASSGGPSTNYGYTF	TGTGCCAGTAGTGGGGGGCCCAGTACTAACTATGGCTACACCTTC
-	15	TRBV15	-	TRBJ1-3	CATSRDQGSGNTIYF	TGTGCCACCAGCAGAGATCAAGGCTCTGGAAACACCATATATTTT
-	15	TRBV6-5	-	TRBJ2-1	CASTVDASSYNEQFF	TGTGCCAGCACCGTAGACGCAAGCTCCTACAATGAGCAGTTCTTC
-	15	TRBV6-5	-	TRBJ2-7	CASSYLQGGAHEQYF	TGTGCCAGCAGTTACTTGCAGGGGGGAGCGCACGAGCAGTACTTC
-	17	TRBV9	TRBD2	TRBJ2-1	CASSRGLAGGPNNEQFF	TGTGCCAGCAGCCGAGGACTAGCGGGAGGGCCAAACAATGAGCAGTTCTTC